This T cell receptor beta chain is from a study of blood T cells in healthy people across ages. Study observations and caveats: As age increased, TCR beta diversity per million T cells fell in a roughly linear fashion.

Sample-barcoded 5' priming and a J-beta primer mix drove a second PCR of about 6 to 12 cycles. Per sample, CDR3-containing paired-end reads numbered at least 2.5 million. TCRdb fed the 5' RACE reads into MiXCR, producing one record per CDR3 protein. The repertoire holds around 790,000 distinct CDR3 sequences, approximately 48% seen once, with roughly a fifth in the top ten. Whenever a sample was processed, at least 6.5 million PBMCs were isolated. The authors extracted at least 5 micrograms of total RNA per sample. This CDR3 comprises 14 residues. In germline, CDR1 is SGHTA, CDR2 FQGNSA. Germline trimming cut 5 bases from V and 15 bases from J; bases unmatched to any gene: 14. As regards this clonotype: No antigen is known for it.

This clonotype was sampled from a man aged 60-69 years in good health. The chain is built from TRBV7-2 and TRBJ2-1; TRBD2 agrees at 9 bases. Sample: blood. CDR3 protein: CASSVNQKGLALFF. The CDR3 DNA is TGTGCCAGCAGCGTAAACCAAAAAGGACTAGCGTTGTTCTTC.